This paragraph reports one T cell receptor beta chain. Antigen specificity is unknown. This sample stems from a study of T cell responses to AZD1222 COVID-19 vaccine. V was trimmed by 5 bases and J by 1 base, leaving 12 bases between them. Per the germline V gene, CDR1 is LGHDT and CDR2 is YNNKEL (reference sequence). The length of the CDR3 is 14 residues. Clones were read by immunoSEQ multiplex PCR, and TCRdb kept only the in-frame ones, dropping some. The sample has fewer than 150,000 clones, approximately 94% seen once; the top ten hold around 3.3%. Study-level findings and limits: Repertoires were sampled only after the peak T cell response. Donors, mostly white British, included more females; clonal diversity was possibly underestimated.

The source of this sequence is an adult in good health. The rearrangement links TRBV3-1 (or the pseudogene TRBV3-2) to TRBJ2-7; a possible D gene is TRBD1 (5 bases). The sequencing here drew on peripheral blood, taken on day 0 of AZD1222 vaccination. CDR3 nucleotides: TGTGCCAGCAGCTTGATGGACACTTCCTACGAGCAGTACTTC. Translated: CASSLMDTSYEQYF.